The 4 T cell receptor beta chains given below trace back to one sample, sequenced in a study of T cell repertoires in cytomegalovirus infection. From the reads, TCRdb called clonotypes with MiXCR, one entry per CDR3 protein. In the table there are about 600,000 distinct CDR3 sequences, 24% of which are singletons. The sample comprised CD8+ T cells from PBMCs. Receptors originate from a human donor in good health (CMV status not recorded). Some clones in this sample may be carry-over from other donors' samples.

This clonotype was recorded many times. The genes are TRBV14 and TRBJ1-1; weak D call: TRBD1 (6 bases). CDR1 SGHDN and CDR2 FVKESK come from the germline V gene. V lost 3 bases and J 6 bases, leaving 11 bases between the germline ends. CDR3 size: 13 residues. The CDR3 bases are TGTGCCAGCAGCCAGGCCAGGGGATCTGAAGCTTTCTTT. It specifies CASSQARGSEAFF.

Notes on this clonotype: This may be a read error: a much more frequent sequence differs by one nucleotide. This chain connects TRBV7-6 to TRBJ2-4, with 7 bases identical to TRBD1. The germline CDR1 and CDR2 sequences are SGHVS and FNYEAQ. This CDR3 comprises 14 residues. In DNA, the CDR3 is TGTGTCAGCAGCAAAACAGGGGATGAAAACATTCAGTACTTC. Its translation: CVSSKTGDENIQYF. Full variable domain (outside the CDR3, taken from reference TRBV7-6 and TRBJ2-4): GAGVSQSPRYKVTKRGQDVALRCDPISGHVSLYWYRQALGQGPEFLTYFNYEAQQDKSGLPNDRFSAERPEGSISTLTIQRTEQRDSAMYRCVSSKTGDENIQYFGAGTRLSVL.

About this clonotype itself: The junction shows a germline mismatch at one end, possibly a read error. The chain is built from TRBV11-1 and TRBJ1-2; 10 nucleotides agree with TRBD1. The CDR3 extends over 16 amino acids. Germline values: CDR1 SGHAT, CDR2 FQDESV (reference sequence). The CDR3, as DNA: TGTGCCAGCAGCATTTCAGTAGGGACAGGGGACTATGGCTACATCTTC. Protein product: CASSISVGTGDYGYIF.

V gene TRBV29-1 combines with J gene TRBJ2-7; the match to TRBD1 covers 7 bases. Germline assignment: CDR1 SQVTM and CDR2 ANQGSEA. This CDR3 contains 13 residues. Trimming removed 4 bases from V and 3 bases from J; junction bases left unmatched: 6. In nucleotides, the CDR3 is TGCAGCGTTGCGGACAGGAGAGACTACGAGCAGTACTTC. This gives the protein CSVADRRDYEQYF.